Below, one T cell receptor (beta chain) is given with its context. Its antigen target is currently unknown. The input lacks base qualities; no much larger clone sits a single base away. According to the germline V gene, CDR1 reads SGHNT and CDR2 reads YENEEA. The CDR3 numbers 14 residues from cysteine through phenylalanine. The kept DNA is CDR3 alone, 42 bases in frame from the first base. V is trimmed back by 1 base and J by 5 bases, and the junction contains 1 base that no gene match accounts for. This specimen belongs to a study of blood T cell repertoires in COVID-19 (dated by TCRdb to 2018 to 2021). Study-wide context: Samples from collaborators originated in the United States, Italy and Spain and spanned both the acute and convalescent phases of COVID-19. The dataset comprised deeply sampled blood TCRbeta repertoires from subjects exposed to, actively infected with, or recovered from COVID-19. Nearly every sample came with metadata listing a de-identified subject ID, COVID-19 status, age in years and sex. The repertoires were released in a freely available public database intended as a resource for research on the immune response to SARS-CoV-2. Samples were obtained from the ongoing ImmuneRACE study (first 160 participants) and from 1,200 or so subjects provided by 6 global collaborators. HLA class I and class II types, where available, came from metadata supplied by the sample provider rather than from assay-based typing. The prospective study material was composed of cDNA or gDNA derived from T cells, B-cell-depleted T cells, or PBMCs. General findings and caveats noted by the study authors: The quantity of clinical and demographic metadata differed by source and by participant and was supplied without curation.

The immunoSEQ Assay, a bias-controlled multiplex PCR, was used to amplify TCRbeta CDR3 regions from genomic DNA. The study's processing was this. Within the assay, amplification of reference gene primers was used to estimate how many nucleated cells each sample contained. To quantify the absolute abundance of each unique TCRbeta CDR3 rearrangement, sequence reads were collapsed and filtered. For each sample, productive Simpson clonality was calculated as the square root of Simpson's diversity index over productive rearrangements. TCRdb took this table from immuneACCESS and kept in-frame rearrangements with V and J called. Such tables lack part of the clones; where checked against another copy, unresolved V genes explain under half of the gap, and the rest is unexplained. V and J calls and clone size follow that table, whereas D and trimming were derived from the DNA. The sample table lists roughly 150,000 clones, approximately 80% of them with a count of one. The ten biggest clones cover 6.2% of the sample.

In the prospective study, participants were 18 to 89 years old, resided in approximately 22 geographic areas of the United States, and were enrolled through a virtual design. In the prospective study, participants were assigned to cohorts based on the clinical history participants reported in a screening survey and a study questionnaire. Recovered participants in ImmuneRACE Cohort 3 were defined as having two consecutive negative NP/OP PCR tests, clearance from a healthcare professional, or resolution of symptoms. Mobile phlebotomists in the prospective study collected whole blood, serum and a nasopharyngeal or oropharyngeal swab from every participant. Over a roughly two-month period, participants in the prospective study had the option of providing additional blood draws and questionnaires. Prospective study blood samples were shipped either frozen or at room temperature before DNA extraction.

The V gene is TRBV11-3 and the J gene is TRBJ2-1; 8 central nucleotides agree with TRBD2. Sequenced input: PBMCs or T cells enriched from blood (not recorded which). This TCR derives from a middle-aged woman who had recovered from COVID-19. The DNA reads as follows: TGTGCCAGCAGCTTAGGCGGGGGGAACAATGAGCAGTTCTTC. Its coded protein is CASSLGGGNNEQFF. Supplemented by the reference TRBV11-3 and TRBJ2-1 proteins around the CDR3, the complete variable domain is EAGVVQSPRYKIIEKKQPVAFWCNPISGHNTLYWYLQNLGQGPELLIRYENEEAVDDSQLPKDRFSAERLKGVDSTLKIQPAELGDSAVYLCASSLGGGNNEQFFGPGTRLTVL.